Included here is one T cell receptor (beta chain) sequence, with context. This CDR3 spans 14 amino acids. With 2 bases removed from V and 8 bases from J, the gap between germline ends came to 15 bases. Germline assignment: CDR1 SGHVS and CDR2 FQNEAQ. Combining a sample-barcoded 5' primer with a J-beta primer mix, a second PCR ran for about 6 to 11 cycles. TCRdb processed the 5' RACE reads anew with MiXCR; each CDR3 protein has one entry. The table has 1.2 million to 1.5 million distinct CDR3 sequences, approximately 63% seen once. These data originate in a study of blood T cells in healthy people across ages.

This TCR was sampled from a man aged 18 to 30 in good health. The sample comprised blood. This chain joins TRBV7-8 and TRBJ1-2, with D possibly being TRBD1 (5 bases). CDR3 sequence: CASSLLLPKGGYTF. The CDR3 DNA sequence: TGTGCCAGCAGCTTACTCCTCCCAAAGGGGGGCTACACCTTC.